This T cell receptor (beta chain) appears in the sequencing data of a study of persistence of HIV-infected CD4 T cells. Study context: A couple of participants gave one leukapheresis sample; others gave up to about 180 mL blood repeatedly. Study findings and constraints: Degenerate expanded CDR3beta sequences were enriched among CMV- and Gag-responding cells.

About this clone: No antigen is known for it.

Sequencing used immunoSEQ version 4 in survey mode. Assay: immunoSEQ multiplex PCR; the TCRdb copy retains only in-frame clones and omits some. The sample records tens of thousands of clones, roughly 90% being singletons. The CDR3 length is 14 residues. Germline V CDR1 and CDR2: MGHDK, SYGVNS. V was pared by 1 base and J by 8 bases, with 14 bases between. Nonspecific anti-CD3/anti-CD28 bead stimulation represents the broad CD4+ T cell repertoire. Responding CD4+ T cells were sorted by upregulation of both CD40 ligand and CD69. Adults with HIV-1 started suppressive ART while chronically infected. PBMCs were depleted of CD8+ T cells before stimulation.

This chain links TRBV25-1 with TRBJ1-2, with unresolved D. Sequencing was performed on CD4+ T cells sorted from PBMCs after approximately 19-hour stimulation, taken from a patient who received antiretroviral therapy. This clonotype was sampled from an adult woman with HIV who was CMV-seropositive. The chain's CDR3 is CASSEFGRGSGYTF. The CDR3 nucleotides read TGTGCCAGCAGTGAATTCGGTCGGGGATCGGGCTACACCTTC.